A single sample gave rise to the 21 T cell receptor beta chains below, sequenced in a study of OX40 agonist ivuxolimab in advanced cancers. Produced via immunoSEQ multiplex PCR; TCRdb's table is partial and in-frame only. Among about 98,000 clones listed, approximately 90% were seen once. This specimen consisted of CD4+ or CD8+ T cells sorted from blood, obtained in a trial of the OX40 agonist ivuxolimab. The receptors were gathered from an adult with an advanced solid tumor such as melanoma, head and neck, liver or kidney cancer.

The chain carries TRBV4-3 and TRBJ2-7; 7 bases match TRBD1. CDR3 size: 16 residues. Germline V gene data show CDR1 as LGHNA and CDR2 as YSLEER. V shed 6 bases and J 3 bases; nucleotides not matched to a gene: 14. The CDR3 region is CASSRKTGSGLYEQYF. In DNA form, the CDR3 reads TGCGCCAGCAGTCGGAAGACAGGGTCTGGACTCTACGAGCAGTACTTC.

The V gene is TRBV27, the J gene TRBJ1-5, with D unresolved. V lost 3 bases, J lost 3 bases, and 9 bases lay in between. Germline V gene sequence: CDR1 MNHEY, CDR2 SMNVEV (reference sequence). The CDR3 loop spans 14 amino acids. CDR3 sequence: CASSLRDTNQPQHF. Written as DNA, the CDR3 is TGTGCCAGCAGTTTGCGGGATACCAATCAGCCCCAGCATTTT.

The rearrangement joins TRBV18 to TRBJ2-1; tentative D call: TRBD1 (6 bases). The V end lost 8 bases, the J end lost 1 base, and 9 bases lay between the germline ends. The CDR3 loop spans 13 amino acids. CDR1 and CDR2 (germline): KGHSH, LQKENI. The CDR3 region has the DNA TGTGCCAGCCAGGACAGTTCCTACAATGAGCAGTTCTTC. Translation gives CASQDSSYNEQFF.

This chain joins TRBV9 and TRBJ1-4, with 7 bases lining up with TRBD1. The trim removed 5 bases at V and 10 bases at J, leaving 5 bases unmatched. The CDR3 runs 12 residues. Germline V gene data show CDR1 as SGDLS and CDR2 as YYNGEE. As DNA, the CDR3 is TGTGCCAGCAGTCAGGGGGAGGGAAAACTGTTTTTT. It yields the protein CASSQGEGKLFF. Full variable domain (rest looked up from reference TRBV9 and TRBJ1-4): DSGVTQTPKHLITATGQRVTLRCSPRSGDLSVYWYQQSLDQGLQFLIQYYNGEERAKGNILERFSAQQFPDLHSELNLSSLELGDSALYFCASSQGEGKLFFGSGTQLSVL.

CDR3 amino acids: CASSSASHLNTEAFF. The DNA of the CDR3 is TGTGCCAGCAGCTCTGCTAGCCATTTGAACACTGAAGCTTTCTTT. V usage is TRBV5-6 and J usage is TRBJ1-1, with D uncertain. The germline CDR1 and CDR2 sequences are SGHDT and YYEEEE. The CDR3 runs 15 residues. V lost 3 bases, J lost 0 bases, and 12 bases lay in between.

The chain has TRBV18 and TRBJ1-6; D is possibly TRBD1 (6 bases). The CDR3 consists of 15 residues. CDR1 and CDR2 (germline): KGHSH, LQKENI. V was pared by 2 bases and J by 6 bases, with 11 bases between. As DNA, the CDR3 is TGTGCCAGCTCACCAGGGAAGGGGGGTAATTCACCCCTCCACTTT. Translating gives CASSPGKGGNSPLHF. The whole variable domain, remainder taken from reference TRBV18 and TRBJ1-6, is NAGVMQNPRHLVRRRGQEARLRCSPMKGHSHVYWYRQLPEEGLKFMVYLQKENIIDESGMPKERFSAEFPKEGPSILRIQQVVRGDSAAYFCASSPGKGGNSPLHFGNGTRLTVT.

Here the CDR3 reads CASSLEGRLVYGYTF. In nucleotides, the CDR3 is TGTGCCAGCAGCTTGGAGGGGCGTCTTGTCTATGGCTACACCTTC. V gene TRBV7-9 combines with J gene TRBJ1-2; D possibly corresponds to TRBD1 (5 bases). Trimming took 3 bases from V and 4 from J, leaving 15 bases between them. CDR3 length: 15 amino acids. Germline V CDR1 and CDR2: SEHNR, FQNEAQ (reference sequence). Supplemented by reference TRBV7-9 and TRBJ1-2, the full variable domain reads DTGVSQNPRHKITKRGQNVTFRCDPISEHNRLYWYRQTLGQGPEFLTYFQNEAQLEKSRLLSDRFSAERPKGSFSTLEIQRTEQGDSAMYLCASSLEGRLVYGYTFGSGTRLTVV.

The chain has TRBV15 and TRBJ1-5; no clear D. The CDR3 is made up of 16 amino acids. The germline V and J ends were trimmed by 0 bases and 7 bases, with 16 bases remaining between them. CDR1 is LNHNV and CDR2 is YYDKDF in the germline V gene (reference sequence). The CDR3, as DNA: TGTGCCACCAGCAGAGATCTCTCGGGTTCGGGACAGCCCCAGCATTTT. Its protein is CATSRDLSGSGQPQHF.

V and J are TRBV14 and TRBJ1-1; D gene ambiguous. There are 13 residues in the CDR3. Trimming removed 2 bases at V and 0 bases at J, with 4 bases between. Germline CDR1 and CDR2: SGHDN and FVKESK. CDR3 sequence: CASSQQVNTEAFF. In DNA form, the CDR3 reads TGTGCCAGCAGCCAACAGGTGAACACTGAAGCTTTCTTT.

CDR3 sequence reads: CASSPGGGSNQPQHF. The DNA for the CDR3 is TGTGCCAGCTCCCCCGGGGGGGGTAGCAATCAGCCCCAGCATTTT. This chain connects TRBV18 to TRBJ1-5; a possible D gene is TRBD1 (5 bases). CDR3 length: 15 residues. Germline CDR1 reads KGHSH; CDR2 reads LQKENI. Trimming removed 6 bases at V and 0 bases at J, with 12 bases between.

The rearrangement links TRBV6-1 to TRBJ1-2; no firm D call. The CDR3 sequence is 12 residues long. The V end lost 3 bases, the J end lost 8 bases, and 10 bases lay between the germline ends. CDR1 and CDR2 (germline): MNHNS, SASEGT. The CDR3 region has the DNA TGTGCCAGCAGTGATCCCTACGGAGGCTACACCTTC. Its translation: CASSDPYGGYTF.

CDR3 nucleotides: TGCAGTGCCCCAAAGCTCGTGACGCAGTACTTC. Translation gives CSAPKLVTQYF. The chain uses TRBV20-1 and TRBJ2-7; no definite D call. V shed 6 bases and J shed 9 bases, with 15 bases lying between them. Germline CDR1 is DFQATT and CDR2 is SNEGSKA (reference sequence). This CDR3 has 11 residues.

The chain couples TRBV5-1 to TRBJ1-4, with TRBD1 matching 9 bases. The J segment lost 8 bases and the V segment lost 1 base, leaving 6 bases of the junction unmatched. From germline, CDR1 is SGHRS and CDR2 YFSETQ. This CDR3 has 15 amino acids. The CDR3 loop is CASSLIGTGNEKLFF. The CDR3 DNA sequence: TGCGCCAGCAGCTTGATCGGGACAGGGAACGAAAAACTGTTTTTT.

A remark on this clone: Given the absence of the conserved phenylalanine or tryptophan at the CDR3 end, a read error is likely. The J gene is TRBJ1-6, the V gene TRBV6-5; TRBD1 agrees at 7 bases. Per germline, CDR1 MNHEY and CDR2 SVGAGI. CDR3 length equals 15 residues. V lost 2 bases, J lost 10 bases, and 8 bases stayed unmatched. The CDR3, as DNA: TGTGCCAGCAGTTACGACAGGGTGGACGGGTCACCCCTCCACCTT. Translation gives CASSYDRVDGSPLHL.

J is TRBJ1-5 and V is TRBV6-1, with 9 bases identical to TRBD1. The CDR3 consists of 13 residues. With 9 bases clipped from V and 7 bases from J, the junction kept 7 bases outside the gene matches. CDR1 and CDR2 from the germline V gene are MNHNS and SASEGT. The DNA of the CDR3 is TGTGCCAGTACCCGGGACAGGGTCCAGCCCCAGCATTTT. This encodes CASTRDRVQPQHF.

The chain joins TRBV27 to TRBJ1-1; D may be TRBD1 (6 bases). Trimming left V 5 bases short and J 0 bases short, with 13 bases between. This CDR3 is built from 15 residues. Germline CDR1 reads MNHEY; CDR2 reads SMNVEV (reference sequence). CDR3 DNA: TGTGCCAGCAGTCGACTGGGACAATTGAACACTGAAGCTTTCTTT. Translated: CASSRLGQLNTEAFF.

The CDR3 region is CATKGWNTGELFF. Here the CDR3 DNA reads TGTGCCACCAAAGGATGGAACACCGGGGAGCTGTTTTTT. This chain connects TRBV15 to TRBJ2-2; D not certain. Germline-derived CDR1 and CDR2 are LNHNV and YYDKDF (reference sequence). The CDR3 is 13 amino acids. Between the trimmed V and J ends, which lost 7 bases and 1 base, there was a span of 7 bases.

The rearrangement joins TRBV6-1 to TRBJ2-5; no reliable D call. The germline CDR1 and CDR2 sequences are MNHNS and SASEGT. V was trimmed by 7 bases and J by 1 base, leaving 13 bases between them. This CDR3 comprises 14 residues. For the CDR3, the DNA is TGTGCCAGCAATCTTGGACGTTTCCAAGAGACCCAGTACTTC. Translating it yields CASNLGRFQETQYF.

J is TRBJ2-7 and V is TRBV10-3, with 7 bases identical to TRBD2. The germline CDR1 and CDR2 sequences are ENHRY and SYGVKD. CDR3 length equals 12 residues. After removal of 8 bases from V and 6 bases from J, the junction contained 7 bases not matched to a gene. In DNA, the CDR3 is TGTGCCATCGGACTAGAATCGAGCGAGCAGTACTTC. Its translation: CAIGLESSEQYF.

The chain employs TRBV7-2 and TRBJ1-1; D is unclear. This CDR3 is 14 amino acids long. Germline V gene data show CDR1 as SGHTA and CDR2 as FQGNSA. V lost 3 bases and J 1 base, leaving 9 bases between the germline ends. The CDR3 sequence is CASSFEHGNTEAFF. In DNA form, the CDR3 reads TGTGCCAGCAGCTTCGAACACGGGAACACTGAAGCTTTCTTT.

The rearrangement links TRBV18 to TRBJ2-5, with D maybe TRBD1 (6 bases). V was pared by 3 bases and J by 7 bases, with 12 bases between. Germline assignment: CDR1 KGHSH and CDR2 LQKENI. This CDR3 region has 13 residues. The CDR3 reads CASSPRQVGTQYF. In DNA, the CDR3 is TGTGCCAGCTCACCCCGACAGGTGGGGACCCAGTACTTC.